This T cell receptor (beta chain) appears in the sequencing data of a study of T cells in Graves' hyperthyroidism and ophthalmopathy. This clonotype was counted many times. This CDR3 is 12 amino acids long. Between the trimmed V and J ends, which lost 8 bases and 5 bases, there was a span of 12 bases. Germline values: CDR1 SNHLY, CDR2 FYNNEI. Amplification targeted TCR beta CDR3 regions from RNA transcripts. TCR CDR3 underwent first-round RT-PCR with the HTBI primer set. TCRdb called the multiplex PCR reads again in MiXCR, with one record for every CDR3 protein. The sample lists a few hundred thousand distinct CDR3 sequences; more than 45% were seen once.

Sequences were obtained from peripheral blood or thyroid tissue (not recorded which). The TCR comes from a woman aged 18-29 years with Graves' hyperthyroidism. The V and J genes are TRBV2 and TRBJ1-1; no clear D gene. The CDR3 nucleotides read TGTGCCAGCCTCTATAGAGGGACTGAAGCTTTCTTT. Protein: CASLYRGTEAFF.